The 3 T cell receptor beta chains reported below all come from one sample, sequenced in a study of T cells in Graves' hyperthyroidism and ophthalmopathy. Authors of the study amplified TCR beta CDR3 regions from RNA transcripts. The primer set for the first-round RT-PCR of the TCR CDR3 was HTBI. TCRdb independently ran MiXCR on the multiplex PCR reads; one entry per CDR3 protein. The sample shows around 600,000 distinct CDR3 sequences, roughly 15% of them seen only once. Sequenced material: blood. Receptors were obtained from a woman aged 45-65 years with Graves' ophthalmopathy.

There are a few counts of this clonotype. J is TRBJ2-1 and V is TRBV29-1; 15 positions match TRBD2. V lost 3 bases to trimming and J lost 12 bases; unmatched junction nucleotides: 9. The germline gives CDR1 SQVTM, CDR2 ANQGSEA. The CDR3 spans 15 residues. CDR3 amino acids: CSVEGTSGRRLAQFF. DNA for the CDR3: TGCAGCGTTGAGGGGACTAGCGGGAGGAGGTTGGCGCAGTTCTTC.

This clonotype was counted ten times or more. The genes are TRBV6-1 and TRBJ2-7; no clear D. The germline gives CDR1 MNHNS, CDR2 SASEGT. Trimming shortened V by 6 bases and J by 1 base, and 25 bases separated the two germline ends. The length of the CDR3 is 18 residues. CDR3 protein: CASSPRLVRQGESYEQYF. CDR3 DNA sequence: TGTGCCAGCAGCCCACGTTTGGTGCGCCAAGGAGAGTCCTACGAGCAGTACTTC.

This clonotype was observed at least ten times. The chain carries TRBV4-2 and TRBJ2-7; 9 nucleotides line up with TRBD2. The CDR3 has 17 residues. V lost 5 bases, J lost 4 bases, and 15 bases stayed unmatched. Germline assignment: CDR1 LGHNA and CDR2 YNFKEQ. This CDR3 is CASSVSPGLAGPYEQYF. DNA for the CDR3: TGTGCCAGCAGCGTAAGTCCGGGACTAGCCGGTCCATACGAGCAGTACTTC.